These 25 T cell receptor beta chains came from one sample sequenced in a study of T cell responses to AZD1222 COVID-19 vaccine. The data were produced by immunoSEQ multiplex PCR, yet TCRdb's version contains in-frame clones alone and is incomplete. The sample has about 110,000 clones, 85% to 90% seen once. The sequencing here drew on peripheral blood, taken on day 0 of AZD1222 vaccination. The source of these receptors is an adult in good health.

The chain is built from TRBV5-5 and TRBJ2-1, with D perhaps matching TRBD1 or TRBD2 (5 bases each). Deletions cut 3 bases from V and 0 bases from J, with 16 bases between. The CDR3 is 17 residues long. Germline assignment: CDR1 SGHKS and CDR2 YYEKEE (reference sequence). In DNA form, the CDR3 reads TGTGCCAGCAGCTCCTACGGGGCAGGGATCTCCTACAATGAGCAGTTCTTC. It yields the protein CASSSYGAGISYNEQFF.

The chain carries TRBV28 and TRBJ1-1; TRBD1 is a possible D gene (6 bases). CDR1 MDHEN and CDR2 SYDVKM come from the germline V gene. Trimming removed 5 bases at V and 7 bases at J, with 20 bases between. This CDR3 is 15 amino acids long. CDR3 sequence (DNA): TGTGCCAGCAGTACCCTTAATGGGGGCGCGATTGAAGCTTTCTTT. This codes for CASSTLNGGAIEAFF. Filled out from reference TRBV28 and TRBJ1-1, the complete variable domain reads DVKVTQSSRYLVKRTGEKVFLECVQDMDHENMFWYRQDPGLGLRLIYFSYDVKMKEKGDIPEGYSVSREKKERFSLILESASTNQTSMYLCASSTLNGGAIEAFFGQGTRLTVV.

The chain combines TRBV11-2 with TRBJ1-1, with TRBD1 as a possible D gene (5 bases). The length of the CDR3 is 15 residues. CDR1 and CDR2 (germline): SGHAT, FQNNGV. Trimming removed 0 bases from V and 1 base from J, with 9 bases in between. CDR3 DNA sequence: TGTGCCAGCAGCTTAGATCGCGGGGGGAACACTGAAGCTTTCTTT. This sequence encodes CASSLDRGGNTEAFF.

J is TRBJ1-5 and V is TRBV19, with 7 bases aligning to TRBD1. The CDR3 runs 18 residues. Looked up from germline, CDR1 is LNHDA and CDR2 is SQIVND (reference sequence). With V trimmed by 5 bases and J by 4 bases, 17 bases remained unmatched. As DNA, the CDR3 is TGTGCCAGTAGTCCCTACGCCCTAGGGACAGTTAGTAATCAGCCCCAGCATTTT. Its translation is CASSPYALGTVSNQPQHF.

The chain links TRBV5-6 to TRBJ1-2; 11 bases match TRBD1. V dropped 5 bases and J dropped 5; count of bases not matched to a gene: 8. The germline gives CDR1 SGHDT, CDR2 YYEEEE. This CDR3 region has 15 residues. The CDR3 coding sequence is TGTGCCAGCAGGCGAGGACAGGGGGCGATTTATGGCTACACCTTC. Translation gives CASRRGQGAIYGYTF.

This chain joins TRBV28 and TRBJ2-5; D gene uncertain. Trimming took 3 bases from V and 9 from J, leaving 17 bases between them. Germline V CDR1 and CDR2: MDHEN, SYDVKM. CDR3 size: 14 residues. The CDR3 region is CASSFGRNVVAQYF. Written as DNA, the CDR3 is TGTGCCAGCAGTTTTGGCAGGAATGTGGTTGCCCAGTACTTC.

The rearrangement uses TRBV24-1 and TRBJ2-7, with D perhaps TRBD1 (6 bases). Trimming stripped 4 bases from V and 3 bases from J, with 18 bases between. The germline gives CDR1 KGHDR, CDR2 SFDVKD. The CDR3 loop spans 16 amino acids. The CDR3 nucleotides read TGTGCCACCAGTGACCCCAACAGGGAGCAAAGCTACGAGCAGTACTTC. It codes for CATSDPNREQSYEQYF.

This clone was observed a few times. This chain connects TRBV6-5 to TRBJ1-5, with D maybe TRBD1 (6 bases). Germline V lookup: CDR1 MNHEY, CDR2 SVGAGI. V was clipped by 5 bases and J by 7 bases, with 12 bases between them. The CDR3 extends over 13 amino acids. CDR3 nucleotide sequence: TGTGCCAGCAGTAGGGGGTTTCGGCAGCCCCAGCATTTT. Translation gives CASSRGFRQPQHF.

This chain uses TRBV29-1 with TRBJ1-1; D is unresolved. Germline loops: CDR1 SQVTM, CDR2 ANQGSEA. There are 11 residues in the CDR3. V was cut by 6 bases and J by 5 bases, with 10 bases left in between. For the CDR3, the DNA is TGCAGCGTCCTAACTTTTACTGAAGCTTTCTTT. Translated, it gives CSVLTFTEAFF.

The chain joins TRBV5-4 to TRBJ1-2; the D gene is possibly TRBD1 (5 bases). CDR3 length: 15 residues. Trimming took off 4 bases at V and 0 bases at J, with 13 bases between the two ends. CDR1 is SGHNT, CDR2 YYREEE, per germline (reference sequence). The CDR3 region is CASSRATVTNYGYTF. CDR3 in DNA: TGTGCCAGCAGCCGAGCGACAGTAACTAACTATGGCTACACCTTC.

V gene TRBV5-5 combines with J gene TRBJ1-4; a possible D gene is TRBD1 (5 bases). V lost 2 bases and J lost 2, with 16 bases in between. The CDR3 consists of 17 residues. Germline CDR1 is SGHKS and CDR2 is YYEKEE (reference sequence). CDR3: CASSFGRAPGTNEKLFF. CDR3 sequence (DNA): TGTGCCAGCAGCTTTGGCAGGGCCCCGGGCACTAATGAAAAACTGTTTTTT.

The rearrangement joins TRBV15 to TRBJ2-3, with D tentatively TRBD1 (6 bases). The V and J ends lost 0 bases and 8 bases respectively, with 6 bases between them. Germline lookup yields CDR1 LNHNV and CDR2 YYDKDF (reference sequence). This CDR3 region has 12 residues. The CDR3 protein is CATSRDRGTQYF. In nucleotides, the CDR3 is TGTGCCACCAGCAGAGACAGGGGTACGCAGTATTTT.

The CDR3 spells CASSIGDYGYTF. As DNA, the CDR3 is TGTGCCAGTAGTATCGGAGATTATGGCTACACCTTC. The gene calls are TRBV19 and TRBJ1-2, with D unclear. Germline V gives CDR1 LNHDA, CDR2 SQIVND (reference sequence). This CDR3 contains 12 residues. With 3 bases removed from V and 5 bases from J, the gap between germline ends came to 7 bases.

The chain combines TRBV18 with TRBJ2-5; D is perhaps TRBD2 (6 bases). Germline V CDR1 and CDR2: KGHSH, LQKENI. Trimming left V 2 bases short and J 5 bases short, with 12 bases between. The CDR3 totals 14 residues. CDR3 nucleotides: TGTGCCAGCTCACCAATGGAGGGTACCGAGACCCAGTACTTC. Amino acid sequence: CASSPMEGTETQYF.

The chain joins TRBV24-1 to TRBJ2-7, with D unclear. Germline-derived CDR1 and CDR2 are KGHDR and SFDVKD. Trimming took off 6 bases at V and 5 bases at J, with 7 bases between the two ends. This CDR3 is 11 amino acids long. The CDR3 nucleotides read TGTGCCACCAGTTTGGGTGACGAGCAGTACTTC. Protein: CATSLGDEQYF.

The V gene is TRBV5-4, the J gene TRBJ2-7; D is ambiguous. The CDR3 sequence is 14 residues long. Germline CDR1 SGHNT, CDR2 YYREEE (reference sequence). Trimming removed 4 bases from V and 10 bases from J, with 21 bases in between. CDR3 sequence (DNA): TGTGCCAGCAGCGCCGCCGGGTTGTCCCTCTCACAGTACTTC. Its protein product is CASSAAGLSLSQYF.

This clone occurred once. The chain recombines TRBV6-5 with TRBJ1-1; weak D call: TRBD1 (6 bases). V was shortened by 4 bases and J by 3 bases, with 18 bases between the two germline ends. Germline V gene data show CDR1 as MNHEY and CDR2 as SVGAGI. CDR3 length: 16 amino acids. The CDR3: CASSFGGGHVHTEAFF. CDR3 DNA sequence: TGTGCCAGCAGTTTCGGTGGGGGACATGTCCACACTGAAGCTTTCTTT.

CDR3 residues: CATSDLGDSNTGELFF. The CDR3 DNA reads as TGTGCCACCAGTGATTTGGGGGATTCGAACACCGGGGAGCTGTTTTTT. The J gene is TRBJ2-2, the V gene TRBV24-1; D remains ambiguous. V was cut by 0 bases and J by 0 bases, with 7 bases left in between. The length of the CDR3 is 16 residues. CDR1 and CDR2 from the germline V gene are KGHDR and SFDVKD.

The V call is TRBV27, the J call TRBJ2-7; no clear D. V lost 6 bases, J lost 3 bases, and 21 bases lay in between. Germline CDR1 and CDR2: MNHEY and SMNVEV (reference sequence). The CDR3 loop spans 16 amino acids. In nucleotides, the CDR3 is TGTGCCAGCAGCCCCGGGTCGAGCCTGCCCTACTACGAGCAGTACTTC. Its protein product is CASSPGSSLPYYEQYF.

This clone was seen just once. CDR3 amino acids: CASSFFGETQYF. Here the CDR3 DNA reads TGTGCCAGCAGCTTCTTCGGCGAGACCCAGTACTTC. The rearrangement joins TRBV11-3 to TRBJ2-5; D ambiguous. The germline gives CDR1 SGHNT, CDR2 YENEEA. Trimming cost V 3 bases and J 5 bases, with 7 bases left between them. The CDR3 spans 12 residues.

The chain carries TRBV5-1 and TRBJ2-7; D perhaps matches TRBD2 (6 bases). CDR3 length: 15 residues. Trimming took off 4 bases at V and 0 bases at J, with 14 bases between the two ends. Germline CDR1 SGHRS, CDR2 YFSETQ. CDR3 sequence: CASSPEGRSSYEQYF. CDR3 bases: TGCGCCAGCAGCCCGGAGGGGCGAAGCTCCTACGAGCAGTACTTC. Together with reference TRBV5-1 and TRBJ2-7, the CDR3 gives the full variable domain: KAGVTQTPRYLIKTRGQQVTLSCSPISGHRSVSWYQQTPGQGLQFLFEYFSETQRNKGNFPGRFSGRQFSNSRSEMNVSTLELGDSALYLCASSPEGRSSYEQYFGPGTRLTVT.

The V call is TRBV9, the J call TRBJ1-2; no reliable D call. V shed 0 bases and J shed 0 bases, with 15 bases lying between them. This CDR3 contains 17 residues. Germline V gene data show CDR1 as SGDLS and CDR2 as YYNGEE. The CDR3 region has the DNA TGTGCCAGCAGCGTAGCCCCTCAGCGGCCAGCTAACTATGGCTACACCTTC. Encoded protein: CASSVAPQRPANYGYTF.

The rearrangement links TRBV28 to TRBJ1-2; 9 positions agree with TRBD1. CDR3 size: 15 residues. Germline V gene sequence: CDR1 MDHEN, CDR2 SYDVKM. The V segment lost 5 bases and the J segment 8 bases; nucleotides outside the gene matches: 12. The CDR3 DNA follows: TGTGCCAGCAGTCCCAGGGACAGGGATGCGCCCGGCTACACCTTC. Encoded protein: CASSPRDRDAPGYTF.

The genes are TRBV30 and TRBJ1-6, with a weak D call TRBD1 (6 bases). The V and J ends lost 8 bases and 7 bases respectively, with 12 bases between them. CDR1 GTSNPN and CDR2 SVGIG come from the germline V gene (reference sequence). This CDR3 has 12 residues. The CDR3 loop reads CASGQGNSPLHF. Written as DNA, the CDR3 is TGTGCCAGCGGCCAGGGGAATTCACCCCTCCACTTT.

The rearrangement links TRBV4-1 to TRBJ2-1, with 12 nucleotides matching TRBD2. The CDR3 totals 18 residues. From germline, CDR1 is MGHRA and CDR2 YSYEKL. The V segment lost 1 base and the J segment 2 bases; nucleotides outside the gene matches: 6. In DNA, the CDR3 is TGCGCCAGCAGCCAAGGGCTAGCGGGGGGGCCGACCTACAATGAGCAGTTCTTC. Its protein is CASSQGLAGGPTYNEQFF.